The 6 T cell receptor beta chains below were found in one sample sequenced in a study of blood T cell repertoires in COVID-19. Sequencing was performed with immunoSEQ multiplex PCR; in TCRdb, only in-frame clones are kept and a portion is missing. The data contain under 200,000 clones, about nine tenths of them singletons. The sample consisted of peripheral blood. These receptors came from a woman in her 70s with acute or convalescent COVID-19.

This chain links TRBV7-2 with TRBJ1-5; 8 bases align to TRBD1. After removal of 1 base from V and 6 bases from J, the junction contained 2 bases not matched to a gene. The CDR3 loop spans 14 amino acids. Germline CDR1 and CDR2: SGHTA and FQGNSA. The CDR3 loop is CASSLDRGSQPQHF. CDR3 bases: TGTGCCAGCAGCTTAGACAGGGGGTCTCAGCCCCAGCATTTT.

V usage is TRBV29-1 and J usage is TRBJ1-2, with TRBD1 identical over 8 bases. Germline values: CDR1 SQVTM, CDR2 ANQGSEA. Trimming cost V 5 bases and J 6 bases; bases outside gene matches: 14. The CDR3 contains 15 residues. CDR3 nucleotide sequence: TGCAGCGTTTATGGTGGACAGGGTGAAGTCGATGGCTACACCTTC. Residues: CSVYGGQGEVDGYTF.

This chain links TRBV11-2 with TRBJ2-1; 10 bases align to TRBD2. This CDR3 spans 17 amino acids. Germline V gene lookup returns CDR1 SGHAT and CDR2 FQNNGV. Trimming took 0 bases from V and 10 from J; bases not matched to a gene: 12. CDR3 DNA: TGTGCCAGCAGCTTAGACATACTAGCGGGAAGGGTTGGAGAGCAGTTCTTC. Its protein is CASSLDILAGRVGEQFF.

The V and J genes are TRBV19 and TRBJ2-7; 9 bases agree with TRBD1. The CDR3 contains 13 residues. V trimming: 4 bases; J trimming: 5 bases; junction bases outside the gene matches: 3. From germline, CDR1 is LNHDA and CDR2 SQIVND (reference sequence). DNA of the CDR3: TGTGCCAGTAGTACGGGACAGGGCCACGAGCAGTACTTC. Amino acids: CASSTGQGHEQYF. Full variable domain (outside the CDR3, taken from reference TRBV19 and TRBJ2-7): DGGITQSPKYLFRKEGQNVTLSCEQNLNHDAMYWYRQDPGQGLRLIYYSQIVNDFQKGDIAEGYSVSREKKESFPLTVTSAQKNPTAFYLCASSTGQGHEQYFGPGTRLTVT.

This chain links TRBV12-5 with TRBJ2-7, with 7 nucleotides matching TRBD1. The CDR3 length is 15 residues. The V and J ends lost 1 base and 2 bases, in that order; junction bases with no gene match: 5. From germline, CDR1 is LGHNT and CDR2 FRNRAP. CDR3 in DNA: TGTGCTAGTGGTTTGGCGCGGACAGGAGCCTACGAGCAGTACTTC. Amino acids: CASGLARTGAYEQYF.

The gene calls are TRBV9 and TRBJ2-7, with unresolved D. V was shortened by 0 bases and J by 2 bases, with 12 bases between the two germline ends. This CDR3 is 15 amino acids long. Germline V gives CDR1 SGDLS, CDR2 YYNGEE. This chain's CDR3 is CASSVAVEQPYEQYF. CDR3 sequence (DNA): TGTGCCAGCAGCGTAGCTGTTGAACAGCCCTACGAGCAGTACTTC.